This T cell receptor (beta chain) was recorded in a study of blood T cells in healthy people across ages. This clonotype has a single count. Through a sample-barcoded 5' primer and a J-beta primer mix, a second PCR was run for roughly 6 to 12 cycles. TCRdb re-called the 5' RACE reads through MiXCR, storing one row per CDR3 protein. The sample carries 650,000 to 1,000,000 distinct CDR3 sequences, about 37% recorded once. The specimen was blood. This TCR derives from a man between 18 and 35 years old in good health.

Written as DNA, the CDR3 is TGTGCCAGCAGCCAAGAAGTTGGAGTTAGCTCCTACGAGCAGTACTTC. Protein product: CASSQEVGVSSYEQYF. The J gene is TRBJ2-7, the V gene TRBV3-1, with D hard to call. The CDR3 contains 16 residues. Germline V CDR1 and CDR2: LGHDT, YNNKEL (reference sequence). V was cut by 0 bases and J by 0 bases, with 12 bases left in between.